This T cell receptor beta chain derives from a study of blood T cell repertoires in COVID-19. Study-level information: Acute and convalescent COVID-19 specimens originated in the United States, Italy and Spain.

V dropped 3 bases and J dropped 9 bases, with 16 bases sitting between them. The CDR3 loop spans 14 amino acids. Germline CDR1 is SGHRS and CDR2 is YFSETQ. Per the study methods: Reference gene primer amplification in the assay estimated nucleated cell counts. Produced via immunoSEQ multiplex PCR; TCRdb's table is partial and in-frame only. V, J and clone size reflect that table, while D and trimming were determined from the DNA. Among some 110,000 clones listed, less than 90% were seen once. This chain connects TRBV5-1 to TRBJ2-1; a possible D gene is TRBD2 (6 bases). Sequencing was done on a sample of peripheral blood. The sequence was obtained from a man in his sixties or seventies who had recovered from COVID-19. The CDR3 DNA is TGCGCCAGCAGCTCCACGGAGGGTAGCGCTGAGCAGTTCTTC. This sequence encodes CASSSTEGSAEQFF.